The next 22 T cell receptor beta chains were all read from a single sample in a study of beta chain features in type 1 diabetes. cDNA synthesis used the whole RNA isolate, giving expressed TCRB sequences. Profiling relied on immunoSEQ multiplex PCR, and the TCRdb table lists in-frame clones only, not all of them. Of hundreds of thousands of clones listed, roughly 12% are singletons. Source material: naive CD4+ T cells from blood. The receptor source for this set is a man between 18 and 29 years old in good health.

This clone showed up just a few times. The rearrangement uses TRBV5-4 and TRBJ1-1; D is undetermined. The CDR3 length is 12 residues. Trimming shortened V by 0 bases and J by 4 bases, and 4 bases separated the two germline ends. Germline-derived CDR1 and CDR2 are SGHNT and YYREEE (reference sequence). CDR3 residues: CASSLDSTEAFF. CDR3 coding DNA: TGTGCCAGCAGCTTGGACAGCACTGAAGCTTTCTTT.

V and J are TRBV29-1 and TRBJ1-2, with a tentative D call TRBD1 (5 bases). Germline CDR1 reads SQVTM; CDR2 reads ANQGSEA. The CDR3 is 11 residues long. V lost 5 bases and J lost 8, with 12 bases in between. The CDR3 nucleotides are TGCAGCGTTTACCAGGGCGGCGGCTACACCTTC. It yields the protein CSVYQGGGYTF.

The table lists this clone with a few counts. The J gene is TRBJ2-5, the V gene TRBV6-6, with 11 bases lining up with TRBD1. The CDR3 is made up of 15 amino acids. Trimming removed 3 bases from V and 1 base from J; junction bases left unmatched: 1. Germline values: CDR1 MNHNY, CDR2 SVGAGI (reference sequence). For the CDR3, the DNA is TGTGCCAGCAGTTATGGGACAGGGGGCCAAGAGACCCAGTACTTC. It encodes CASSYGTGGQETQYF.

This clone occurred a few times. J is TRBJ2-1 and V is TRBV7-3; the D gene is possibly TRBD2 (6 bases). Trimming left V 6 bases short and J 6 bases short, with 15 bases between. CDR1 is SGHTA, CDR2 FQGTGA, per germline. The CDR3 loop spans 14 amino acids. The CDR3: CASRIGGGINEQFF. The CDR3 DNA reads as TGTGCCAGCAGGATTGGAGGAGGGATCAATGAGCAGTTCTTC.

This clone was observed many times. The V and J genes are TRBV7-9 and TRBJ2-1; D may be TRBD2 (5 bases). V gave up 5 bases and J gave up 6 bases, with 8 bases separating them. Per the germline V gene, CDR1 is SEHNR and CDR2 is FQNEAQ (reference sequence). There are 12 residues in the CDR3. As DNA, the CDR3 is TGTGCCAGCAGCCCAGCGGCCAATGAGCAGTTCTTC. It yields the protein CASSPAANEQFF.

There are a few counts of this clone. V usage is TRBV7-9 and J usage is TRBJ1-6, with a tentative D call TRBD1 (5 bases). The germline V gene encodes CDR1 SEHNR and CDR2 FQNEAQ (reference sequence). V was pared by 4 bases and J by 7 bases, with 5 bases between. This CDR3 region has 12 residues. The CDR3 sequence: CASSWTNSPLHF. The DNA of the CDR3 is TGTGCCAGCAGCTGGACAAATTCACCCCTCCACTTT.

This clone was detected only a few times. This chain links TRBV30 with TRBJ2-2, with 8 nucleotides matching TRBD1. Germline CDR1 reads GTSNPN; CDR2 reads SVGIG (reference sequence). This CDR3 region has 15 residues. V was pared by 0 bases and J by 7 bases, with 7 bases of the junction left unmatched. The CDR3 DNA reads TGTGCCTGGAGTGTTGGACAGGGAATGGTCGGGGAGCTGTTTTTT. It encodes CAWSVGQGMVGELFF.

The chain employs TRBV4-2 and TRBJ1-2; D is unclear. V was clipped by 0 bases and J by 5 bases, with 13 bases between them. The CDR3 is 15 residues long. Germline V gene data show CDR1 as LGHNA and CDR2 as YNFKEQ. CDR3 sequence: CASSQETPVEYGYTF. The CDR3 nucleotides read TGTGCCAGCAGCCAAGAAACCCCCGTCGAGTATGGCTACACCTTC.

This clone was seen a handful of times. The chain employs TRBV5-1 and TRBJ2-7; the D gene is possibly TRBD2 (5 bases). Trimming took off 4 bases at V and 3 bases at J, with 14 bases between the two ends. CDR3 length: 14 amino acids. CDR1 is SGHRS, CDR2 YFSETQ, per germline. The CDR3, as DNA: TGCGCCAGCAGCGGGTCTAGCACTAGCTACGAGCAGTACTTC. Amino acid sequence: CASSGSSTSYEQYF.

For this clone: The same CDR3 can be traced to other DNA sequences in this sample. The gene calls are TRBV30 and TRBJ1-1, with 7 nucleotides matching TRBD1. CDR1 GTSNPN and CDR2 SVGIG come from the germline V gene (reference sequence). The CDR3 is 14 amino acids. The J segment lost 1 base and the V segment lost 3 bases, leaving 5 bases of the junction unmatched. The DNA of the CDR3 is TGTGCCTGGAGACCAGGGGGTTGGAACACTGAAGCTTTCTTT. This gives the protein CAWRPGGWNTEAFF.

This clone was observed a handful of times. As DNA, the CDR3 is TGTGCCAGCAGCTCCGGACAGGGGAATGAGCAGTTCTTC. Translating it yields CASSSGQGNEQFF. The chain joins TRBV7-3 to TRBJ2-1, with 9 bases that match TRBD1. In germline, CDR1 is SGHTA, CDR2 FQGTGA. V lost 4 bases and J lost 7; bases outside the gene matches: 2. The CDR3 is made up of 13 amino acids.

This rearrangement joins TRBV4-3 to TRBJ1-2; D is ambiguous. Germline V gene lookup returns CDR1 LGHNA and CDR2 YSLEER. The CDR3 consists of 14 residues. Trimming pared 1 base from V and 4 bases from J, leaving 10 bases between. Here the CDR3 DNA reads TGCGCCAGCAGCCAAGGTCCGGAGTCCTATGGCTACACCTTC. This codes for CASSQGPESYGYTF.

V and J are TRBV30 and TRBJ1-5, with 7 bases matching TRBD1. The CDR3 runs 13 residues. Germline lookup yields CDR1 GTSNPN and CDR2 SVGIG (reference sequence). The V gene end was trimmed by 3 bases and the J gene end by 7 bases; junction bases not matched to a gene: 6. In nucleotides, the CDR3 is TGTGCCTGGAGCGACAGGGCCGGCCAGCCCCAGCATTTT. Protein product: CAWSDRAGQPQHF.

This chain connects TRBV28 to TRBJ2-5, with TRBD2 matching over 7 bases. This CDR3 contains 15 residues. V lost 6 bases, J lost 5 bases, and 12 bases stayed unmatched. The germline gives CDR1 MDHEN, CDR2 SYDVKM. In nucleotides, the CDR3 is TGTGCCAGCAGCCGGACCACAACTAGCGCGGAGACCCAGTACTTC. Translated: CASSRTTTSAETQYF.

A remark on this clone: A read error may account for a junction end that differs from germline. This rearrangement joins TRBV25-1 to TRBJ1-2; D ambiguous. The germline V gene has CDR1 MGHDK and CDR2 SYGVNS. The CDR3 covers 13 residues. The CDR3 region has the DNA TGTGCCAGCAGTTCGAGGGAGGTATATGGCTACCCCTTC. The encoded protein is CASSSREVYGYPF.

This chain joins TRBV5-1 and TRBJ2-7; D is possibly TRBD2 (6 bases). This CDR3 is 15 amino acids long. Trimming stripped 2 bases from V and 3 bases from J, with 15 bases between. Germline CDR1 and CDR2: SGHRS and YFSETQ. The CDR3 reads CASSFIVCGIYEQYF. The CDR3 DNA reads as TGCGCCAGCAGCTTTATTGTATGCGGGATCTACGAGCAGTACTTC.

The chain is built from TRBV4-2 and TRBJ2-7; 10 bases line up with TRBD2. CDR3 length equals 14 residues. From germline, CDR1 is LGHNA and CDR2 YNFKEQ. After removal of 7 bases from V and 6 bases from J, the junction contained 9 bases not matched to a gene. The CDR3: CASTQRGGHSEQYF. CDR3 DNA sequence: TGTGCCAGCACTCAGCGGGGGGGCCATTCCGAGCAGTACTTC.

CDR3 loop: CASSDQGDTDTQYF. The CDR3 DNA reads TGTGCCAGCAGTGACCAGGGCGACACAGATACGCAGTATTTT. The V and J genes are TRBV6-4 and TRBJ2-3, with TRBD1 as a possible D gene (5 bases). CDR1 is MRHNA, CDR2 SNTAGT, per germline. This CDR3 contains 14 residues. The ends were cut back, 2 bases at V and 2 bases at J, with 8 bases in the middle.

This clone was seen more than once but under ten times. The chain combines TRBV5-1 with TRBJ2-2, with 10 bases lining up with TRBD2. CDR1 is SGHRS, CDR2 YFSETQ, per germline. The length of the CDR3 is 16 residues. V lost 2 bases, J lost 1 base, and 2 bases stayed unmatched. CDR3 nucleotides: TGCGCCAGCAGCTTACTAGCGGGACTGAACACCGGGGAGCTGTTTTTT. It codes for CASSLLAGLNTGELFF.

There are a few counts of this clone. This sequence joins TRBV14 and TRBJ1-1; D uncertain. V was cut by 4 bases and J by 1 base, with 10 bases left in between. This CDR3 has 14 residues. Germline loops: CDR1 SGHDN, CDR2 FVKESK. Here the CDR3 reads CASSPRPRNTEAFF. The DNA for the CDR3 is TGTGCCAGCAGCCCGCGTCCGAGGAACACTGAAGCTTTCTTT.

The rearrangement uses TRBV7-2 and TRBJ1-2; D is perhaps TRBD1 (5 bases). The CDR3 covers 13 residues. CDR1 and CDR2 from the germline V gene are SGHTA and FQGNSA. Trimming left V 5 bases short and J 8 bases short, with 15 bases between. The CDR3 DNA reads TGTGCCAGCAGCCGCGACAGCATTTGGGGCTACACCTTC. Protein: CASSRDSIWGYTF. Looking up the rest from reference TRBV7-2 and TRBJ1-2 gives the full variable domain: GAGVSQSPSNKVTEKGKDVELRCDPISGHTALYWYRQSLGQGLEFLIYFQGNSAPDKSGLPSDRFSAERTGGSVSTLTIQRTQQEDSAVYLCASSRDSIWGYTFGSGTRLTVV.

This clone was seen only a few times. The gene calls are TRBV7-2 and TRBJ2-2; a weak D match, TRBD1 (5 bases). CDR1 is SGHTA, CDR2 FQGNSA, per germline. V lost 1 base and J lost 3, with 9 bases in between. This CDR3 has 15 amino acids. As DNA, the CDR3 is TGTGCCAGCAGCTTAGATCGACAGTACACCGGGGAGCTGTTTTTT. It yields the protein CASSLDRQYTGELFF. Together with reference TRBV7-2 and TRBJ2-2, the CDR3 gives the full variable domain: GAGVSQSPSNKVTEKGKDVELRCDPISGHTALYWYRQSLGQGLEFLIYFQGNSAPDKSGLPSDRFSAERTGGSVSTLTIQRTQQEDSAVYLCASSLDRQYTGELFFGEGSRLTVL.